The subject of this entry is one TCR beta chain. Its antigen is not known. This CDR3 contains 15 residues. The germline gives CDR1 SGHRS, CDR2 YFSETQ. The V and J ends lost 5 bases and 2 bases, in that order; junction bases with no gene match: 1. No infections or other immune events were documented during collection. These data belong to a study of identifying expanded T cells in peripheral blood. General study findings and limits: Approximately 2-week clone count variance significantly increased as total template count grew.

The table came from immunoSEQ multiplex PCR; TCRdb's copy has only in-frame clones and leaves some out. The sample yields more than 75,000 clones, approximately 91% seen once. Input material: blood. This chain uses TRBV5-1 with TRBJ2-2; TRBD1 matches 12 bases. The sequence came from a person aged 18-70 years in good health. Here the CDR3 reads CASRGQGANTGELFF. The CDR3 bases are TGCGCCAGCAGGGGACAGGGGGCAAACACCGGGGAGCTGTTTTTT.